This T cell receptor beta chain was captured by sequencing in a study of cytomegalovirus exposure and HLA in healthy donors. The germline CDR1 and CDR2 sequences are MNHEY and SMNVEV (reference sequence). V was cut by 3 bases and J by 2 bases, with 16 bases left in between. CDR3 size: 17 residues. The PCR contained 60 Vbeta and 13 Jbeta primers. TCRdb's copy holds only in-frame clones and misses some; the assay was immunoSEQ multiplex PCR. Found here are about 170,000 clones, roughly 84% of them singletons; the top ten hold over 2.5%. This chain connects TRBV27 to TRBJ2-2; maybe TRBD2 (5 bases). The sequencing sample was made of PBMCs. The origin of this receptor is a man aged 30-40 years in good health and CMV-seropositive. CDR3 sequence (DNA): TGTGCCAGCAGTTTTGGACTCGTCGCGGCAAACACCGGGGAGCTGTTTTTT. It encodes CASSFGLVAANTGELFF.